Shown below are 5 T cell receptor beta chains from a single sample sequenced in a study of T cell responses to AZD1222 COVID-19 vaccine (dated by TCRdb to the early 2020s). Library generation was performed with the immunoSEQ multiplex PCR assay. Drawn from immuneACCESS, this table holds only the in-frame rearrangements with V and J called that TCRdb kept. Clones are partly lost; checked studies trace under half to an unresolved V gene and leave the rest unexplained. Within this sample are around 30,000 clones, with 90% to 95% of them counted one time only. Roughly 42% of the sample is in the top ten clones. The sample's time point label, decoded: baseline before first vaccination. The material sequenced was peripheral blood, taken on day 0 of AZD1222 vaccination. The receptors shown here come from an adult in good health.

CDR3 nucleotide sequence: TGTGCAACGACAGGGCCACAGAACACCATATATTTT. Its translation: CATTGPQNTIYF. V is TRBV6-5 and J is TRBJ1-3, with 7 bases lining up with TRBD1. Germline CDR1 is MNHEY and CDR2 is SVGAGI. CDR3 length: 12 residues.

The chain couples TRBV6-6 to TRBJ2-7; D unresolved. The length of the CDR3 is 11 residues. Germline CDR1 MNHNY, CDR2 SVGAGI (reference sequence). Trimming took 4 bases from V and 7 from J, leaving 8 bases between them. The CDR3 loop reads CASSSGREQYF. In DNA, the CDR3 is TGTGCCAGCAGTTCAGGACGGGAGCAGTACTTC.

This clone was recorded once. The genes are TRBV30 and TRBJ1-2, with D unresolved. V was shortened by 3 bases and J by 3 bases, with 14 bases between the two germline ends. This CDR3 is 14 amino acids long. Germline lookup yields CDR1 GTSNPN and CDR2 SVGIG (reference sequence). CDR3 loop: CAWRHRSRDYGYTF. CDR3 nucleotide sequence: TGTGCCTGGAGGCACCGATCAAGGGACTATGGCTACACCTTC.

V is TRBV6-2 or TRBV6-3 and J is TRBJ1-5; D is perhaps TRBD1 (6 bases). The CDR3 runs to 15 residues. Germline CDR1 reads MNHEY; CDR2 reads SVGEGT. Trimming pared 1 base from V and 7 bases from J, leaving 14 bases between. CDR3 amino acids: CASSYLSGGTQPQHF. Written as DNA, the CDR3 is TGTGCCAGCAGTTACTTGTCGGGGGGCACGCAGCCCCAGCATTTT.

The chain uses TRBV4-1 and TRBJ1-4; D is perhaps TRBD1 (6 bases). V shed 0 bases and J shed 0 bases, with 17 bases lying between them. Germline loops: CDR1 MGHRA, CDR2 YSYEKL. This CDR3 contains 19 residues. The CDR3 sequence is CASSQDLGGAIATNEKLFF. DNA for the CDR3: TGCGCCAGCAGCCAAGATCTGGGGGGGGCTATTGCAACTAATGAAAAACTGTTTTTT.